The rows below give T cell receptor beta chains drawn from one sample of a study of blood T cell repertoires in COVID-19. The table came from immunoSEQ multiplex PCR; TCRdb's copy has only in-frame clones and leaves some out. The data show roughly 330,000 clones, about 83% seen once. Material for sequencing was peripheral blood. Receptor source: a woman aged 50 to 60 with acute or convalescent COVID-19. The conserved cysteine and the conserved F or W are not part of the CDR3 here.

CDR3: ASSPRTGWDTEAF
V: TRBV11-2
J: TRBJ1-1

CDR3: ASSRQTTNEAF
V: TRBV12-3/TRBV12-4
J: TRBJ1-1

CDR3: AISEVLGAGGNEQF
V: TRBV10-3
J: TRBJ2-1

CDR3: ASSSNRGGQETQY
V: TRBV7-7
J: TRBJ2-5

CDR3: ASSRTGSSGANVLT
V: TRBV5-1
J: TRBJ2-6

CDR3: AISEYNNEQF
V: TRBV10-3
J: TRBJ2-1

CDR3: ASSPTSGSVRNEQY
V: TRBV7-9
J: TRBJ2-7

CDR3: ASTSTQGSGEKLF
V: TRBV28
J: TRBJ1-4

CDR3: ASSPAGETQY
V: TRBV7-8
J: TRBJ2-5

CDR3: ASSLRYSAGGLYNEQF
V: TRBV5-4
J: TRBJ2-1

CDR3: ASRSLGNTIY
V: TRBV12-3/TRBV12-4
J: TRBJ1-3

CDR3: ASSVMGQGIGYT
V: TRBV6-2/TRBV6-3
J: TRBJ1-2

CDR3: SVLVSGNEKLF
V: TRBV29-1
J: TRBJ1-4

CDR3: ASGDPDGTGYGYT
V: TRBV12-5
J: TRBJ1-2

CDR3: ASSSRSTGGEGSPLH
V: TRBV5-4
J: TRBJ1-6

CDR3: AISGGLAGGADEQF
V: TRBV10-3
J: TRBJ2-1

CDR3: ATSDPRDFNEQF
V: TRBV24-1
J: TRBJ2-1

CDR3: ASSLLVEGTEAF
V: TRBV27
J: TRBJ1-1

CDR3: ACARTGTGNTIY
V: TRBV30
J: TRBJ1-3

CDR3: ASRFSSQGEAF
V: TRBV5-4
J: TRBJ1-1

CDR3: ATSDPGYGYT
V: TRBV24-1
J: TRBJ1-2

CDR3: ASSLGGTEYGYT
V: TRBV7-6
J: TRBJ1-2

CDR3: ASSVQGLAGGTYNEQF
V: TRBV9
J: TRBJ2-1

CDR3: ASSSKDGGYTDTQY
V: TRBV21-1
J: TRBJ2-3

CDR3: ASSESLAGGDEQF
V: TRBV10-1
J: TRBJ2-1

CDR3: ASSSNGQSTDTQY
V: TRBV6-4
J: TRBJ2-3

CDR3: ASSPDRENSPLH
V: TRBV7-9
J: TRBJ1-6

CDR3: ATSSSLAKRDTQY
V: TRBV24-1
J: TRBJ2-3

CDR3: ASSQQGAINNSPLH
V: TRBV7-8
J: TRBJ1-6

CDR3: ASSQEALSEAF
V: TRBV3-1/TRBV3-2
J: TRBJ1-1

CDR3: ASSLDSGLAETQY
V: TRBV5-5
J: TRBJ2-5

CDR3: ASSTDRVGYT
V: TRBV11-2
J: TRBJ1-2

CDR3: ASSYASGEAQY
V: TRBV6-5
J: TRBJ2-7

CDR3: ASSRLAGRLETQY
V: TRBV7-2
J: TRBJ2-5

CDR3: ASGLPSSGANVLT
V: TRBV12-5
J: TRBJ2-6

CDR3: ASSLDRGYNEKLF
V: TRBV18
J: TRBJ1-4

CDR3: ASSSSRLGTF
V: TRBV6-5
J: TRBJ1-1

CDR3: ASTLGTGGESPLH
V: TRBV5-1
J: TRBJ1-6

CDR3: ASSLNFGTEAF
V: TRBV18
J: TRBJ1-1

CDR3: ASSRDSYDTIY
V: TRBV6-5
J: TRBJ1-3

CDR3: ASSRGTESEKLF
V: TRBV4-2
J: TRBJ1-4

CDR3: ASSSPLRGGYFEQF
V: TRBV27
J: TRBJ2-1

CDR3: ASSPRINEQF
V: TRBV18
J: TRBJ2-1

CDR3: ASSRGPNNEQY
V: TRBV7-6
J: TRBJ2-7

CDR3: ACPSGVGEKLF
V: TRBV30
J: TRBJ1-4

CDR3: ASSPMTGANQPQH
V: TRBV6-5
J: TRBJ1-5

CDR3: ARGPGEPHNEQF
V: TRBV7-3
J: TRBJ2-1

CDR3: ATSDPRTQGNEQF
V: TRBV24-1
J: TRBJ2-1

CDR3: ASPNLWGGSTEAF
V: TRBV5-8
J: TRBJ1-1

CDR3: ASSPNLKQKSNTEAF
V: TRBV18
J: TRBJ1-1

CDR3: ASGGGGTEAF
V: TRBV2
J: TRBJ1-1

CDR3: ASSPRGGSGYT
V: TRBV16
J: TRBJ1-2

CDR3: SASSRARTDTQY
V: TRBV20-1
J: TRBJ2-3

CDR3: TTRQGSTEAF
V: TRBV29-1
J: TRBJ1-1

CDR3: ASSVLRGSSTDTQY
V: TRBV9
J: TRBJ2-3

CDR3: ASSQVGQGADTQY
V: TRBV4-3
J: TRBJ2-3

CDR3: AGSPGQPEAF
V: TRBV13
J: TRBJ1-1

CDR3: ASSLGGQGRAGELF
V: TRBV11-2
J: TRBJ2-2

CDR3: ASSLGQGGSYEQY
V: TRBV4-3
J: TRBJ2-7

CDR3: ASSQSGGQETQY
V: TRBV16
J: TRBJ2-5